These 30 T cell receptor beta chains came from one sample sequenced in a study of T cell repertoires in cytomegalovirus infection. TCRdb re-analysed the reads in MiXCR, keeping a single row per CDR3 protein. The repertoire holds around 190,000 distinct CDR3 sequences, with around 15% as singletons. Sequencing was performed on PBMCs. These receptors were obtained from a human donor in good health (CMV status not recorded). Some clones in this sample may be carry-over from other donors' samples.

V is TRBV6-2 or TRBV6-3 and J is TRBJ1-1; D is unclear. V lost 3 bases and J 9 bases, leaving 11 bases between the germline ends. CDR3 length: 12 amino acids. The germline CDR1 and CDR2 sequences are MNHEY and SVGEGT. CDR3 bases: TGTGCCAGCAGTTATGGGCAGCTAAAAGCTTTCTTT. Its protein product is CASSYGQLKAFF.

V and J are TRBV7-9 and TRBJ1-1; the match to TRBD1 covers 11 bases. V was clipped by 4 bases and J by 10 bases; unmatched bases: 5. This CDR3 spans 13 amino acids. Germline V lookup: CDR1 SEHNR, CDR2 FQNEAQ (reference sequence). The CDR3 reads CASSYGTGGLAFF. CDR3 nucleotides: TGTGCCAGCAGCTACGGGACAGGGGGTCTAGCTTTCTTT.

At least ten counts were recorded for this clonotype. The gene calls are TRBV12-3 or TRBV12-4 and TRBJ1-3; D is perhaps TRBD1 (6 bases). This CDR3 is built from 15 residues. Between the trimmed V and J ends, which lost 5 bases and 0 bases, there was a span of 11 bases. The CDR3 sequence is CASSVGQISGNTIYF. In DNA, the CDR3 is TGTGCCAGCAGTGTTGGACAGATCTCTGGAAACACCATATATTTT.

The V and J genes are TRBV6-1 and TRBJ2-1; D is possibly TRBD1 (6 bases). Deletions cut 7 bases from V and 0 bases from J, with 16 bases between. Germline CDR1 reads MNHNS; CDR2 reads SASEGT. The CDR3 runs to 16 residues. The CDR3: CASKKGGTGSYNEQFF. Written as DNA, the CDR3 is TGTGCCAGCAAAAAAGGGGGTACGGGCTCCTACAATGAGCAGTTCTTC.

The V call is TRBV20-1, the J call TRBJ2-5; tentative D call: TRBD1 (6 bases). The V gene lost 2 bases and the J gene lost 4 bases, with 8 bases spanning the gap. CDR3 size: 12 residues. CDR1 and CDR2 from the germline V gene are DFQATT and SNEGSKA (reference sequence). The CDR3 is CSARTGTETQYF. For the CDR3, the DNA is TGCAGTGCTAGAACAGGGACAGAGACCCAGTACTTC.

The gene calls are TRBV7-9 and TRBJ2-5, with unresolved D. Germline CDR1 reads SEHNR; CDR2 reads FQNEAQ (reference sequence). The CDR3 contains 13 residues. V dropped 6 bases and J dropped 5 bases, with 13 bases sitting between them. CDR3 DNA: TGTGCCAGCAGTTCTCTAAGAGGCGAGACCCAGTACTTC. Translation: CASSSLRGETQYF.

CDR3: CASSEGWPAGAEGYTF. In DNA, the CDR3 is TGTGCCAGCAGTGAGGGGTGGCCCGCCGGTGCGGAGGGCTACACCTTC. V is TRBV2 and J is TRBJ1-2; the D is unclear. Trimming pared 3 bases from V and 8 bases from J, leaving 22 bases between. Germline V CDR1 and CDR2: SNHLY, FYNNEI. The CDR3 contains 16 residues.

This clonotype has only a few counts. The genes are TRBV7-9 and TRBJ1-5; D remains unclear. This CDR3 is built from 14 residues. Germline V gene lookup returns CDR1 SEHNR and CDR2 FQNEAQ (reference sequence). Between the trimmed V and J ends, which lost 1 base and 2 bases, there was a span of 6 bases. The CDR3 sequence: CASSLEGRNQPQHF. CDR3 sequence (DNA): TGTGCCAGCAGCTTAGAAGGGCGCAATCAGCCCCAGCATTTT.

This clonotype came up many times. The chain links TRBV29-1 to TRBJ2-4, with D perhaps matching TRBD1 (5 bases). V gave up 4 bases and J gave up 2 bases, with 15 bases separating them. Looked up from germline, CDR1 is SQVTM and CDR2 is ANQGSEA. This CDR3 is 15 amino acids long. The CDR3, as DNA: TGCAGCGTTGTTAACAGGTTGGGGCCCAAAAACATTCAGTACTTC. This sequence encodes CSVVNRLGPKNIQYF.

Only a few counts were recorded for this clonotype. V usage is TRBV29-1 and J usage is TRBJ2-1; TRBD1 aligns across 7 bases. The CDR3 totals 15 residues. Germline lookup yields CDR1 SQVTM and CDR2 ANQGSEA. V shed 3 bases, J shed 5 bases, and the junction held 10 bases outside the gene matches. Here the CDR3 reads CSVEKTGRGDNEQFF. CDR3 DNA: TGCAGCGTTGAGAAGACAGGGAGAGGGGACAATGAGCAGTTCTTC.

Details on this clonotype: Possible read error: a much larger clone is one base away. The chain has TRBV7-2 and TRBJ1-3; D unresolved. This CDR3 comprises 14 residues. The germline V gene encodes CDR1 SGHTA and CDR2 FQGNSA. The CDR3 sequence: CASSGDRAGNTTYF. CDR3 in DNA: TGTGCCAGCAGCGGGGATCGAGCGGGAAACACCACATATTTT.

This clonotype was seen many times. The chain carries TRBV28 and TRBJ1-1; 10 bases map to TRBD1. The CDR3 loop spans 16 amino acids. J was trimmed by 5 bases and V by 5 bases; bases with no gene match: 11. Germline V gene lookup returns CDR1 MDHEN and CDR2 SYDVKM. The CDR3 reads CASSPIGGQGNTEAFF. DNA for the CDR3: TGTGCCAGCAGTCCTATAGGGGGACAGGGGAATACTGAAGCTTTCTTT.

This clonotype was counted many times. V gene TRBV7-2 combines with J gene TRBJ2-3; unclear D gene. Germline V gene data show CDR1 as SGHTA and CDR2 as FQGNSA. The CDR3 spans 15 residues. Deletions cut 1 base from V and 0 bases from J, with 8 bases between. The CDR3 sequence is CASSLGAKSTDTQYF. The CDR3 region has the DNA TGTGCCAGCAGCTTAGGTGCTAAAAGCACAGATACGCAGTATTTT.

In this sample, this clonotype turned up many times. The J gene is TRBJ1-2, the V gene TRBV7-6; tentative D call: TRBD1 (5 bases). V lost 3 bases, J lost 4 bases, and 9 bases lay in between. Germline V gene lookup returns CDR1 SGHVS and CDR2 FNYEAQ. This CDR3 is 13 amino acids long. The CDR3 nucleotides read TGTGCCAGCAGCTTCCAGGGCGGCTATGGCTACACCTTC. The encoded protein is CASSFQGGYGYTF.

This clonotype has a count of ten or more. The genes are TRBV12-3 or TRBV12-4 and TRBJ1-1; a weak D match, TRBD1 (6 bases). There are 17 residues in the CDR3. V was trimmed by 2 bases and J by 0 bases, leaving 16 bases between them. Here the CDR3 DNA reads TGTGCCAGCAGTTTAAACATGCAGGGGTACATGAACACTGAAGCTTTCTTT. It specifies CASSLNMQGYMNTEAFF.

This clonotype was recorded at least ten times. This sequence joins TRBV7-9 and TRBJ2-2; TRBD2 matches at 10 bases. Germline V gene sequence: CDR1 SEHNR, CDR2 FQNEAQ (reference sequence). This CDR3 has 19 amino acids. Trimming removed 5 bases from V and 1 base from J; junction bases left unmatched: 13. CDR3: CASSPGGLADTVNTGELFF. The DNA for the CDR3 is TGTGCCAGCAGCCCAGGTGGACTAGCGGATACTGTGAACACCGGGGAGCTGTTTTTT.

Ten or more counts support this clonotype. This chain joins TRBV11-2 and TRBJ2-7; D is perhaps TRBD2 (5 bases). The CDR3 contains 14 residues. V was clipped by 5 bases and J by 1 base, with 12 bases between them. Germline V lookup: CDR1 SGHAT, CDR2 FQNNGV. Here the CDR3 reads CASSPGRESYEQYF. CDR3 coding DNA: TGTGCCAGCAGCCCGGGGAGAGAATCCTACGAGCAGTACTTC.

This clonotype was counted many times. CDR3 nucleotides: TGTGCCAGCAGCGCGGCGCTAGCGGGAGGGAACGGGGAGCTGTTTTTT. Amino acid sequence: CASSAALAGGNGELFF. This chain links TRBV7-2 with TRBJ2-2, with TRBD2 matching 12 bases. The V gene's germline CDR1 is SGHTA and CDR2 FQGNSA. This CDR3 comprises 16 residues. The junction had 8 bases not matched to a gene; V was cut back by 5 bases and J by 7 bases.

The sample holds a few counts of this clonotype. The CDR3 sequence is CASSMRQSNQPQHF. The CDR3, as DNA: TGTGCCAGTAGTATGAGGCAAAGCAATCAGCCCCAGCATTTT. The rearrangement joins TRBV19 to TRBJ1-5; D remains ambiguous. Germline-derived CDR1 and CDR2 are LNHDA and SQIVND (reference sequence). V was shortened by 3 bases and J by 1 base, with 7 bases between the two germline ends. CDR3 length: 14 residues.

CDR3 sequence reads: CASSWGQGMNTEAFF. CDR3 coding DNA: TGCGCCAGCAGCTGGGGACAGGGGATGAACACTGAAGCTTTCTTT. This sequence joins TRBV5-1 and TRBJ1-1; 10 bases are shared with TRBD1. V was pared by 3 bases and J by 0 bases, with 2 bases of the junction left unmatched. The CDR3 loop spans 15 amino acids. Germline loops: CDR1 SGHRS, CDR2 YFSETQ.

The chain is built from TRBV29-1 and TRBJ2-3, with D possibly TRBD2 on 5 matching bases. V was trimmed by 5 bases and J by 0 bases, leaving 12 bases between them. Germline V gene lookup returns CDR1 SQVTM and CDR2 ANQGSEA. The CDR3 is made up of 14 amino acids. The CDR3 protein is CSVSEGTSTDTQYF. CDR3 nucleotide sequence: TGCAGCGTTTCAGAGGGTACTAGCACAGATACGCAGTATTTT.

The sample holds many counts of this clonotype. This sequence joins TRBV12-3 or TRBV12-4 and TRBJ2-5; the match to TRBD2 covers 14 bases. V dropped 4 bases and J dropped 4; count of bases not matched to a gene: 5. CDR3 length equals 16 residues. This CDR3 reads CASSSGLAGGVETQYF. For the CDR3, the DNA is TGTGCCAGCAGTTCCGGACTAGCGGGGGGAGTAGAGACCCAGTACTTC.

This rearrangement joins TRBV24-1 to TRBJ2-1; tentatively, D is TRBD2 (5 bases). Germline-derived CDR1 and CDR2 are KGHDR and SFDVKD. The CDR3 is 14 residues long. Trimming took 6 bases from V and 9 from J, leaving 17 bases between them. The CDR3 coding sequence is TGTGCCACCAGTCCCCTAGCTCGAGAGGGTGAGCAGTTCTTC. Translation: CATSPLAREGEQFF.

This clonotype was picked up many times. The V gene is TRBV27, the J gene TRBJ1-3; TRBD1 matches 7 bases. Germline CDR1 and CDR2: MNHEY and SMNVEV (reference sequence). V dropped 3 bases and J dropped 1; count of bases not matched to a gene: 3. The CDR3 is 15 residues long. CDR3 sequence: CASSFRGSSGNTIYF. CDR3 bases: TGTGCCAGCAGTTTCAGGGGGTCTTCTGGAAACACCATATATTTT.

This clonotype appeared a few times. CDR3: CASSKASGGGNEQFF. Written as DNA, the CDR3 is TGTGCCAGTAGTAAGGCTAGCGGAGGAGGGAATGAGCAGTTCTTC. The chain combines TRBV19 with TRBJ2-1; 7 positions agree with TRBD2. The germline V gene encodes CDR1 LNHDA and CDR2 SQIVND (reference sequence). V was clipped by 4 bases and J by 7 bases; unmatched bases: 10. There are 15 residues in the CDR3.

The V and J genes are TRBV2 and TRBJ2-4; 10 nucleotides agree with TRBD2. This CDR3 has 17 amino acids. The J segment lost 0 bases and the V segment lost 4 bases, leaving 6 bases of the junction unmatched. Per germline, CDR1 SNHLY and CDR2 FYNNEI. CDR3 DNA: TGTGCCAGCAGTGGGGCTAGCGGGGGTCTAGCCAAAAACATTCAGTACTTC. Protein product: CASSGASGGLAKNIQYF.

This clonotype appeared many times. The chain is built from TRBV7-3 and TRBJ2-2; weak D call: TRBD1 (6 bases). From germline, CDR1 is SGHTA and CDR2 FQGTGA. Trimming took off 5 bases at V and 1 base at J, with 11 bases between the two ends. This CDR3 comprises 15 residues. The DNA of the CDR3 is TGTGCCAGCAGCCCGGACAGAATGAACACCGGGGAGCTGTTTTTT. Protein: CASSPDRMNTGELFF.

V is TRBV5-6 and J is TRBJ1-1; D call uncertain. Germline CDR1 reads SGHDT; CDR2 reads YYEEEE. The CDR3 totals 13 residues. Trimming cost V 5 bases and J 1 base, with 9 bases left between them. The CDR3 loop is CASSGNPNTEAFF. In DNA form, the CDR3 reads TGTGCCAGCAGTGGGAACCCGAACACTGAAGCTTTCTTT.

This clonotype appeared many times. This chain connects TRBV7-2 to TRBJ1-2; 7 nucleotides agree with TRBD1. V trimming: 6 bases; J trimming: 2 bases; junction bases outside the gene matches: 6. CDR3 length: 14 amino acids. The V gene's germline CDR1 is SGHTA and CDR2 FQGNSA. The CDR3 bases are TGTGCCAGCAGTCGCCAGGGGGGGAACTATGGCTACACCTTC. Encoded protein: CASSRQGGNYGYTF.

This clonotype has a count of ten or more. V is TRBV7-9 and J is TRBJ2-1; 12 bases align to TRBD2. With V trimmed by 3 bases and J by 4 bases, 7 bases remained unmatched. CDR1 SEHNR and CDR2 FQNEAQ come from the germline V gene (reference sequence). The CDR3 consists of 17 residues. The CDR3 DNA follows: TGTGCCAGCAGCTTCCCTGGACTAGCGGGAATTTACAATGAGCAGTTCTTC. Encoded protein: CASSFPGLAGIYNEQFF.